One and the same sample provided the 31 T cell receptor beta chains below, sequenced in a study of vaccination effects on CD4 cells after COVID-19. Libraries were prepared by immunoSEQ multiplex PCR; TCRdb keeps only in-frame clonotypes and omits some of them. The data contain tens of thousands of clones, around 76% of them singletons. Before sequencing took place, the ViraFEST assay used viral peptide pools to expand antigen-specific CD4+ T cells. CD4+ T cell isolation took place after about 11 days of culture. Each participant received a vaccine that was either BNT162b2 or mRNA-1273, given as two doses. No antigen is known for these receptors. The sample here was CD4+ T cells from PBMCs cultured with HCoV-229E spike peptides, taken after COVID-19 vaccination. Receptors were obtained from a human donor who received a COVID-19 vaccine.

CDR3 DNA sequence: TGTGCCAGTAGCCCCAGCGGGAGGATAAACAATGAGCAGTTCTTC. Translated: CASSPSGRINNEQFF. The V call is TRBV19, the J call TRBJ2-1; 9 nucleotides agree with TRBD2. This CDR3 is 15 amino acids long. Germline assignment: CDR1 LNHDA and CDR2 SQIVND (reference sequence). V lost 6 bases to trimming and J lost 5 bases; unmatched junction nucleotides: 8.

V usage is TRBV18 and J usage is TRBJ1-5, with D unresolved. This CDR3 contains 14 residues. Germline CDR1 and CDR2: KGHSH and LQKENI. Trimming took off 4 bases at V and 7 bases at J, with 14 bases between the two ends. The DNA for the CDR3 is TGTGCCAGCTCACTCCACCGTTTTGAGCAGCCCCAGCATTTT. Protein product: CASSLHRFEQPQHF.

The rearrangement uses TRBV19 and TRBJ1-5, with 11 positions matching TRBD1. Germline CDR1 is LNHDA and CDR2 is SQIVND (reference sequence). The J segment lost 1 base and the V segment lost 6 bases, leaving 8 bases of the junction unmatched. This CDR3 has 17 amino acids. CDR3 region: CASRPDRGQRSNQPQHF. The CDR3 DNA reads as TGTGCCAGTAGACCGGACAGGGGGCAGCGGAGCAATCAGCCCCAGCATTTT.

The CDR3 reads CASSLTRDGSPLHF. As DNA, the CDR3 is TGTGCCAGCAGCTTAACCAGGGATGGATCACCCCTCCACTTT. The chain recombines TRBV7-9 with TRBJ1-6, with a weak D call TRBD1 (5 bases). Germline lookup yields CDR1 SEHNR and CDR2 FQNEAQ (reference sequence). CDR3 length: 14 amino acids. V was shortened by 2 bases and J by 10 bases, with 12 bases between the two germline ends.

The gene calls are TRBV9 and TRBJ2-5; D perhaps matches TRBD2 (6 bases). This CDR3 has 15 residues. Germline V CDR1 and CDR2: SGDLS, YYNGEE. V lost 2 bases, J lost 1 base, and 12 bases lay in between. The CDR3 region is CASSVGTVGQETQYF. The CDR3 coding sequence is TGTGCCAGCAGCGTGGGGACTGTGGGCCAAGAGACCCAGTACTTC.

This chain links TRBV4-2 with TRBJ1-5; D is uncertain. V was shortened by 0 bases and J by 6 bases, with 9 bases between the two germline ends. Germline CDR1 reads LGHNA; CDR2 reads YNFKEQ. This CDR3 has 14 residues. Written as DNA, the CDR3 is TGTGCCAGCAGCCAAGATCTGGTAGGTCAGCCCCAGCATTTT. It is translated as CASSQDLVGQPQHF.

This chain links TRBV5-4 with TRBJ1-3; 7 positions agree with TRBD1. This CDR3 is 15 amino acids long. The germline V gene encodes CDR1 SGHNT and CDR2 YYREEE (reference sequence). V shed 0 bases and J 3 bases; nucleotides not matched to a gene: 3. CDR3 loop: CASSLAGGGGNTIYF. The CDR3 DNA sequence: TGTGCCAGCAGCTTGGCAGGGGGTGGTGGAAACACCATATATTTT.

The chain links TRBV6-1 to TRBJ2-1, with 10 bases fitting TRBD2. J lost 8 bases, V lost 3 bases, and 10 bases had no gene match. This CDR3 is built from 16 residues. CDR1 is MNHNS, CDR2 SASEGT, per germline. CDR3 amino acids: CASSDPAGGPSHEQFF. The CDR3, as DNA: TGTGCCAGCAGTGATCCAGCGGGAGGGCCTTCCCATGAGCAGTTCTTC.

This chain uses TRBV10-1 with TRBJ2-1, with 9 nucleotides matching TRBD2. V was pared by 1 base and J by 5 bases, with 6 bases of the junction left unmatched. Looked up from germline, CDR1 is WNHNN and CDR2 is SYGVQD (reference sequence). This CDR3 has 16 amino acids. Here the CDR3 reads CASSEYSGGINNEQFF. DNA of the CDR3: TGCGCCAGCAGTGAGTATAGCGGGGGTATCAACAATGAGCAGTTCTTC.

This clone has only a few counts. The DNA for the CDR3 is TGTGCCAGCAGACAACAGGGGGCGTCCCCCTACGAGCAGTACTTC. It encodes CASRQQGASPYEQYF. J is TRBJ2-7 and V is TRBV6-5; TRBD1 matches 9 bases. The CDR3 extends over 15 amino acids. The V gene end was trimmed by 6 bases and the J gene end by 2 bases; junction bases not matched to a gene: 8. CDR1 is MNHEY and CDR2 is SVGAGI in the germline V gene.

This rearrangement joins TRBV12-3 or TRBV12-4 to TRBJ2-1; no definite D call. The CDR3 is 11 amino acids. Between the trimmed V and J ends, which lost 3 bases and 9 bases, there was a span of 6 bases. The CDR3 DNA follows: TGTGCCAGCAGTTTTATGGGTGAGCAGTTCTTC. Translation: CASSFMGEQFF.

CDR3 protein: CASSYSDRPYEQYF. The CDR3 bases are TGTGCCAGCAGTTACTCGGACAGGCCCTACGAGCAGTACTTC. This chain links TRBV6-2 or TRBV6-3 with TRBJ2-7; 7 bases match TRBD1. Germline CDR1 MNHEY, CDR2 SVGEGT. CDR3 size: 14 residues. The trim removed 0 bases at V and 2 bases at J, leaving 1 base unmatched.

The sample holds a few counts of this clone. V gene TRBV5-1 combines with J gene TRBJ2-5; D unclear. The germline gives CDR1 SGHRS, CDR2 YFSETQ. The V and J ends lost 1 base and 0 bases respectively, with 4 bases between them. This CDR3 has 13 amino acids. The CDR3 coding sequence is TGCGCCAGCAGCTTGCAGGACCAAGAGACCCAGTACTTC. Amino acid sequence: CASSLQDQETQYF.

The chain has TRBV19 and TRBJ1-1; no clear D gene. The CDR3 has 14 amino acids. Trimming stripped 2 bases from V and 1 base from J, with 8 bases between. Germline V gene data show CDR1 as LNHDA and CDR2 as SQIVND (reference sequence). CDR3 loop: CASSIHSGNTEAFF. CDR3 nucleotides: TGTGCCAGTAGTATACACAGTGGGAACACTGAAGCTTTCTTT. Filled out from reference TRBV19 and TRBJ1-1, the complete variable domain reads DGGITQSPKYLFRKEGQNVTLSCEQNLNHDAMYWYRQDPGQGLRLIYYSQIVNDFQKGDIAEGYSVSREKKESFPLTVTSAQKNPTAFYLCASSIHSGNTEAFFGQGTRLTVV.

This rearrangement joins TRBV5-1 to TRBJ2-3; 7 nucleotides align to TRBD1. The CDR3 consists of 16 residues. Germline assignment: CDR1 SGHRS and CDR2 YFSETQ. With V trimmed by 3 bases and J by 5 bases, 12 bases remained unmatched. The CDR3 sequence is CASSSAGGMRRDTQYF. Here the CDR3 DNA reads TGCGCCAGCAGCTCCGCAGGGGGTATGAGGAGAGATACGCAGTATTTT.

The sample holds a few counts of this clone. The genes are TRBV6-1 and TRBJ2-2; 10 nucleotides match TRBD2. CDR1 is MNHNS, CDR2 SASEGT, per germline. Trimming removed 2 bases from V and 3 bases from J; junction bases left unmatched: 0. The CDR3 has 15 amino acids. CDR3 loop: CASSELAGDTGELFF. The CDR3 region has the DNA TGTGCCAGCAGTGAACTAGCGGGAGACACCGGGGAGCTGTTTTTT.

The chain has TRBV15 and TRBJ1-4; no clear D. This CDR3 is built from 14 residues. Germline V lookup: CDR1 LNHNV, CDR2 YYDKDF (reference sequence). V shed 6 bases and J shed 5 bases, with 13 bases lying between them. CDR3 nucleotide sequence: TGTGCCACCAGGTTACAAGTGGGAAATGAAAAACTGTTTTTT. It specifies CATRLQVGNEKLFF.

The rearrangement uses TRBV29-1 and TRBJ1-4; 9 bases line up with TRBD1. This CDR3 spans 13 amino acids. The J segment lost 7 bases and the V segment lost 7 bases, leaving 7 bases of the junction unmatched. Germline V gene data show CDR1 as SQVTM and CDR2 as ANQGSEA. The CDR3 nucleotides read TGCAGCGCCCAACAGGGGGCGAGTGAAAAACTGTTTTTT. Protein product: CSAQQGASEKLFF.

The chain employs TRBV6-5 and TRBJ1-2, with D uncertain. The germline V gene encodes CDR1 MNHEY and CDR2 SVGAGI. CDR3 length: 11 residues. Trimming removed 6 bases from V and 8 bases from J, with 10 bases in between. This CDR3 reads CASRSNMGYTF. CDR3 nucleotide sequence: TGTGCCAGCAGGAGTAACATGGGCTACACCTTC.

This chain links TRBV7-2 with TRBJ1-6; no firm D call. The CDR3 loop spans 13 amino acids. Germline CDR1 SGHTA, CDR2 FQGNSA. Trimming left V 4 bases short and J 6 bases short, with 7 bases between. The CDR3, as DNA: TGTGCCAGCAGCTCCCGTTTTAATTCACCCCTCCACTTT. It specifies CASSSRFNSPLHF.

The rearrangement links TRBV15 to TRBJ1-2, with 9 positions matching TRBD1. Unmatched junction bases numbered 6, after V lost 0 bases and J lost 4 bases. The CDR3 has 16 amino acids. The V gene's germline CDR1 is LNHNV and CDR2 YYDKDF (reference sequence). The DNA for the CDR3 is TGTGCCACCAGCAGAGACCCGGGACAGGGATCCTATGGCTACACCTTC. Translated: CATSRDPGQGSYGYTF.

The rearrangement uses TRBV27 and TRBJ1-2; 8 nucleotides match TRBD1. V lost 5 bases to trimming and J lost 3 bases; unmatched junction nucleotides: 2. Germline V gene lookup returns CDR1 MNHEY and CDR2 SMNVEV (reference sequence). This CDR3 comprises 13 residues. CDR3 sequence reads: CASSQTGDYGYTF. CDR3 DNA: TGTGCCAGCAGTCAGACAGGGGACTATGGCTACACCTTC.

The rearrangement links TRBV2 to TRBJ2-1, with 7 positions matching TRBD2. Germline V gives CDR1 SNHLY, CDR2 FYNNEI. The CDR3 is 15 amino acids. J was trimmed by 2 bases and V by 3 bases; bases with no gene match: 4. The CDR3 DNA reads as TGTGCCAGCAGTGAGGCGGGAGAGGCCTACAATGAGCAGTTCTTC. This codes for CASSEAGEAYNEQFF.

The chain carries TRBV6-1 and TRBJ2-7; 9 nucleotides align to TRBD2. With 6 bases clipped from V and 2 bases from J, the junction kept 8 bases outside the gene matches. This CDR3 is built from 15 residues. In germline, CDR1 is MNHNS, CDR2 SASEGT. The CDR3 reads CASSTSAGGPYEQYF. The CDR3 coding sequence is TGTGCCAGCAGCACGTCGGCGGGAGGGCCCTACGAGCAGTACTTC.

The chain joins TRBV6-4 to TRBJ2-1; the match to TRBD2 covers 15 bases. CDR3 length equals 14 residues. V lost 4 bases to trimming and J lost 8 bases; unmatched junction nucleotides: 0. Per germline, CDR1 MRHNA and CDR2 SNTAGT. This chain's CDR3 is CASSGTSGRDEQFF. CDR3 sequence (DNA): TGTGCCAGCAGTGGGACTAGCGGGAGGGATGAGCAGTTCTTC.

The genes are TRBV19 and TRBJ1-5; no definite D call. Germline CDR1 reads LNHDA; CDR2 reads SQIVND (reference sequence). The V and J ends lost 6 bases and 5 bases respectively, with 14 bases between them. This CDR3 comprises 14 residues. In nucleotides, the CDR3 is TGTGCCAGTAGGGTCGGGATGTTGGATCAGCCCCAGCATTTT. Its translation: CASRVGMLDQPQHF.

The rearrangement links TRBV6-5 to TRBJ1-5, with a weak D call TRBD1 (5 bases). Germline loops: CDR1 MNHEY, CDR2 SVGAGI. This CDR3 comprises 15 residues. Trimming cost V 7 bases and J 0 bases, with 13 bases left between them. In DNA form, the CDR3 reads TGTGCCAGCAAGCTGAGCAGGGCTAGCAATCAGCCCCAGCATTTT. This encodes CASKLSRASNQPQHF.

The chain recombines TRBV11-2 with TRBJ2-5; D unclear. The CDR3 runs to 14 residues. Germline V gene data show CDR1 as SGHAT and CDR2 as FQNNGV. V dropped 8 bases and J dropped 5 bases, with 18 bases sitting between them. In DNA form, the CDR3 reads TGTGCCAGCGCCAAGCAGGCTGTTTGGGAGACCCAGTACTTC. Amino acids: CASAKQAVWETQYF.

The chain has TRBV6-5 and TRBJ1-2, with a possible D match to TRBD1 (6 bases). The CDR3 runs 13 residues. Germline V gene data show CDR1 as MNHEY and CDR2 as SVGAGI. V was trimmed by 4 bases and J by 2 bases, leaving 8 bases between them. Written as DNA, the CDR3 is TGTGCCAGCAGTTCGGACAGCAACTATGGCTACACCTTC. Encoded protein: CASSSDSNYGYTF.

The chain is built from TRBV7-8 and TRBJ1-1; D remains unclear. Germline V CDR1 and CDR2: SGHVS, FQNEAQ. Trimming removed 3 bases from V and 4 bases from J, with 3 bases in between. The CDR3 length is 11 residues. CDR3 sequence reads: CASSFSTEAFF. The DNA for the CDR3 is TGTGCCAGCAGCTTCAGCACTGAAGCTTTCTTT.

The genes are TRBV24-1 and TRBJ2-2, with 15 bases identical to TRBD2. From germline, CDR1 is KGHDR and CDR2 SFDVKD. The V and J ends lost 7 bases and 6 bases, in that order; junction bases with no gene match: 2. The CDR3 covers 15 residues. CDR3 in amino acids: CATSGTSGGSGELFF. DNA for the CDR3: TGTGCCACCAGCGGGACTAGCGGGGGGTCCGGGGAGCTGTTTTTT.